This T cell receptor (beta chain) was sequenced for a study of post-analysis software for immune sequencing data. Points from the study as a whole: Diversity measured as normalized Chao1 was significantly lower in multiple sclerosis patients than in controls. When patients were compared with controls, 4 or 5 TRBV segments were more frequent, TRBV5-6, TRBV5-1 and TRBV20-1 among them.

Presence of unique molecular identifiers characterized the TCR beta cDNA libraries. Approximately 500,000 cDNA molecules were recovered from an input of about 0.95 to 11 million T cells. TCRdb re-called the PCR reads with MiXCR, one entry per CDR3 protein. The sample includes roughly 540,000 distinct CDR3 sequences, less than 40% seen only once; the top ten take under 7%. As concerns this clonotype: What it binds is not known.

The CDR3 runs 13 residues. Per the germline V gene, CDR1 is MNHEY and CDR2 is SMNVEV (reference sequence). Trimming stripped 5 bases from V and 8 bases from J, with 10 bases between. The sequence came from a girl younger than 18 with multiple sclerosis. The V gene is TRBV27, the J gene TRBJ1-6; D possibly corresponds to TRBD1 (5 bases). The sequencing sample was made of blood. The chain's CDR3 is CASSPDSDSPLHF. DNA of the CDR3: TGTGCCAGCAGTCCCGACAGCGATTCACCCCTCCACTTT.